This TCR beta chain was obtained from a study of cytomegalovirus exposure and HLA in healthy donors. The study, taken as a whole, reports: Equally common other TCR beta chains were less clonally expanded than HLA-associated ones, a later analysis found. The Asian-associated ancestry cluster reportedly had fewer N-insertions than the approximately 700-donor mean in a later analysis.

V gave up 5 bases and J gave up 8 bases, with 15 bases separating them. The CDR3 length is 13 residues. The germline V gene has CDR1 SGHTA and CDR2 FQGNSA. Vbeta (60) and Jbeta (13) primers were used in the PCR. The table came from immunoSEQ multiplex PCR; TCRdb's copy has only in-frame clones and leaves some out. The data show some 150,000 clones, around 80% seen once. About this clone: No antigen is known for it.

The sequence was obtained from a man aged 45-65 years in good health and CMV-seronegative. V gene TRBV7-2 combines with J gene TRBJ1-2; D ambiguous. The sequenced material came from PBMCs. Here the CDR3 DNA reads TGTGCCAGCAGCCCGTCACTTGCAGGAGGCTACACCTTC. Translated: CASSPSLAGGYTF. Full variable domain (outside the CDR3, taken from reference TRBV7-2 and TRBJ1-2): GAGVSQSPSNKVTEKGKDVELRCDPISGHTALYWYRQSLGQGLEFLIYFQGNSAPDKSGLPSDRFSAERTGGSVSTLTIQRTQQEDSAVYLCASSPSLAGGYTFGSGTRLTVV.